The 22 T cell receptor beta chains reported below all come from one sample, sequenced in a study of blood T cell repertoires in COVID-19. The method was immunoSEQ multiplex PCR; TCRdb's version includes in-frame clones alone and lacks a portion of them. Here the sample spans 250,000 to 350,000 clones, 91% being singletons. Sequencing used peripheral blood. The receptor source for this set is a woman aged 25 to 45 with COVID-19, enrolled during active disease.

Written as DNA, the CDR3 is TGCAGCGCTGGAGGAGGCCTACTCAATGAGCAGTTCTTC. It yields the protein CSAGGGLLNEQFF. The chain has TRBV29-1 and TRBJ2-1; perhaps TRBD2 as D (5 bases). The V end lost 7 bases, the J end lost 6 bases, and 16 bases lay between the germline ends. The CDR3 covers 13 residues. Germline V CDR1 and CDR2: SQVTM, ANQGSEA.

CDR3 protein: CASSSYSSGTGITDTQYF. The CDR3 DNA reads as TGTGCCAGCAGCTCCTATTCGTCCGGGACTGGTATCACAGATACGCAGTATTTT. The chain joins TRBV13 to TRBJ2-3, with a possible D match to TRBD2 (6 bases). Looked up from germline, CDR1 is PRHDT and CDR2 is FYEKMQ (reference sequence). The CDR3 consists of 18 residues. V was pared by 4 bases and J by 2 bases, with 22 bases between.

The rearrangement links TRBV28 to TRBJ2-7; 7 nucleotides agree with TRBD2. Germline CDR1 and CDR2: MDHEN and SYDVKM. The CDR3 is 14 amino acids. V lost 5 bases and J lost 3; bases outside the gene matches: 7. This chain's CDR3 is CASSPLGGYYEQYF. CDR3 coding DNA: TGTGCCAGCAGTCCCCTCGGGGGGTACTACGAGCAGTACTTC.

This rearrangement joins TRBV19 to TRBJ2-1; TRBD2 agrees at 10 bases. Trimming at V came to 2 bases and at J to 6 bases, leaving 4 bases not matched to a gene. The length of the CDR3 is 15 residues. Germline CDR1 reads LNHDA; CDR2 reads SQIVND (reference sequence). Written as DNA, the CDR3 is TGTGCCAGTAGTATACCTGGGACTAGCGCCAATGAGCAGTTCTTC. Translated, it gives CASSIPGTSANEQFF.

This chain connects TRBV20-1 to TRBJ1-1; D might be TRBD1 (6 bases). Germline V gene data show CDR1 as DFQATT and CDR2 as SNEGSKA (reference sequence). The CDR3 has 12 amino acids. Trimming shortened V by 3 bases and J by 4 bases, and 9 bases separated the two germline ends. CDR3 loop: CSASGGTTEAFF. The CDR3 DNA follows: TGCAGTGCTAGTGGGGGCACCACTGAAGCTTTCTTT.

The CDR3 region is CASSPGGASSYNEQFF. The CDR3 DNA sequence: TGTGCCAGCAGCCCCGGCGGGGCGAGCTCCTACAATGAGCAGTTCTTC. The rearrangement uses TRBV5-4 and TRBJ2-1; D is perhaps TRBD2 (6 bases). Trimming pared 4 bases from V and 0 bases from J, leaving 14 bases between. The germline CDR1 and CDR2 sequences are SGHNT and YYREEE (reference sequence). The CDR3 is 16 amino acids.

J is TRBJ2-1 and V is TRBV29-1; 8 bases match TRBD2. This CDR3 comprises 17 residues. CDR1 and CDR2 (germline): SQVTM, ANQGSEA. Unmatched junction bases numbered 17, after V lost 4 bases and J lost 6 bases. This CDR3 reads CSVAGGLGSLRGNEQFF. The CDR3 DNA reads TGCAGCGTTGCGGGGGGGTTGGGGTCCCTTAGGGGCAATGAGCAGTTCTTC.

This chain connects TRBV7-2 to TRBJ1-3; D possibly corresponds to TRBD1 (6 bases). CDR1 and CDR2 (germline): SGHTA, FQGNSA. The CDR3 extends over 17 amino acids. With 3 bases removed from V and 0 bases from J, the gap between germline ends came to 15 bases. CDR3 in DNA: TGTGCCAGCAGCTTGACAGGATCTTTACTCTCTGGAAACACCATATATTTT. The encoded protein is CASSLTGSLLSGNTIYF.

V is TRBV9 and J is TRBJ1-6, with TRBD1 identical over 11 bases. Germline trimming cut 4 bases from V and 10 bases from J; bases unmatched to any gene: 13. This CDR3 region has 17 residues. The germline gives CDR1 SGDLS, CDR2 YYNGEE. The DNA for the CDR3 is TGTGCCAGCAGCCCGCACCTCGGACAGGGGGCGGGATCACCCCTCCACTTT. Protein product: CASSPHLGQGAGSPLHF.

This clone showed up just once. J is TRBJ2-7 and V is TRBV27; 9 bases agree with TRBD1. CDR3 length: 13 amino acids. Trimming cost V 6 bases and J 3 bases; bases outside gene matches: 3. CDR1 and CDR2 (germline): MNHEY, SMNVEV (reference sequence). CDR3 sequence reads: CASRGDRDYEQYF. The DNA for the CDR3 is TGTGCCAGCAGGGGGGACAGGGACTACGAGCAGTACTTC.

This sequence joins TRBV10-2 and TRBJ2-7; D is possibly TRBD1 (6 bases). Germline V gene sequence: CDR1 WSHSY, CDR2 SAAADI. The length of the CDR3 is 11 residues. V was cut by 5 bases and J by 4 bases, with 6 bases left in between. The CDR3 nucleotides read TGCGCCAGCAGTCAGGGGTACGAGCAGTACTTC. Amino acids: CASSQGYEQYF.

V usage is TRBV24-1 and J usage is TRBJ2-3, with TRBD1 matching over 9 bases. J was trimmed by 3 bases and V by 4 bases; bases with no gene match: 7. CDR1 is KGHDR, CDR2 SFDVKD, per germline. The length of the CDR3 is 16 residues. The CDR3 sequence is CATSETGTGKTDTQYF. The DNA for the CDR3 is TGTGCCACCAGTGAGACTGGGACAGGGAAAACAGATACGCAGTATTTT.

V is TRBV19 and J is TRBJ2-2; D is ambiguous. Germline V gene sequence: CDR1 LNHDA, CDR2 SQIVND (reference sequence). V gave up 7 bases and J gave up 3 bases, with 21 bases separating them. CDR3 size: 17 residues. CDR3 nucleotides: TGTGCCAGTACCGGAAAGTTAGGAGCTGGTGACACCGGGGAGCTGTTTTTT. This codes for CASTGKLGAGDTGELFF.

V is TRBV5-1 and J is TRBJ2-1, with D uncertain. Per germline, CDR1 SGHRS and CDR2 YFSETQ. The ends were cut back, 0 bases at V and 3 bases at J, with 4 bases in the middle. The CDR3 has 13 amino acids. The chain's CDR3 is CASSLGLYNEQFF. CDR3 in DNA: TGCGCCAGCAGCTTGGGACTCTACAATGAGCAGTTCTTC.

The chain employs TRBV10-3 and TRBJ2-7; 7 nucleotides agree with TRBD1. This CDR3 spans 12 amino acids. CDR1 ENHRY and CDR2 SYGVKD come from the germline V gene. The CDR3 is CGTWDSLYEQYF. Written as DNA, the CDR3 is TGTGGGACGTGGGACAGCCTCTACGAGCAGTACTTC.

V and J are TRBV5-6 and TRBJ2-1, with 10 bases identical to TRBD2. CDR3 length: 16 amino acids. J was trimmed by 8 bases and V by 0 bases; bases with no gene match: 8. In germline, CDR1 is SGHDT, CDR2 YYEEEE. CDR3 sequence reads: CASSLGLAGEADEQFF. The CDR3 DNA is TGTGCCAGCAGCTTGGGCCTAGCGGGGGAGGCAGATGAGCAGTTCTTC.

As DNA, the CDR3 is TGCAGCGTTGCGTTAACAGATACGCAGTATTTT. It codes for CSVALTDTQYF. V gene TRBV29-1 combines with J gene TRBJ2-3; D is ambiguous. Germline V gene sequence: CDR1 SQVTM, CDR2 ANQGSEA. Trimming shortened V by 4 bases and J by 3 bases, and 5 bases separated the two germline ends. CDR3 size: 11 residues.

This chain links TRBV3-1 (or the pseudogene TRBV3-2) with TRBJ1-1; D is perhaps TRBD1 (6 bases). CDR1 and CDR2 from the germline V gene are LGHDT and YNNKEL (reference sequence). The CDR3 loop spans 14 amino acids. V was cut by 4 bases and J by 1 base, with 10 bases left in between. CDR3 amino acids: CASSPSGANTEAFF. DNA for the CDR3: TGTGCCAGCAGCCCATCAGGGGCGAACACTGAAGCTTTCTTT.

The chain has TRBV5-8 and TRBJ1-2; 7 bases agree with TRBD1. With 0 bases clipped from V and 5 bases from J, the junction kept 7 bases outside the gene matches. The V gene's germline CDR1 is SGHTS and CDR2 YDEGEE. The length of the CDR3 is 15 residues. The CDR3, as DNA: TGTGCCAGCAGCTTGGCAGGGGGAGGAAGGTATGGCTACACCTTC. This translates into CASSLAGGGRYGYTF.

The J gene is TRBJ2-7, the V gene TRBV25-1; weak D call: TRBD2 (5 bases). The CDR3 is 16 residues long. V was cut by 0 bases and J by 6 bases, with 18 bases left in between. Germline values: CDR1 MGHDK, CDR2 SYGVNS. Written as DNA, the CDR3 is TGTGCCAGCAGTGAATATTTTCTAGCTCAAGTGGGCGAGCAGTACTTC. It yields the protein CASSEYFLAQVGEQYF.

This clone was observed a few times. The chain carries TRBV30 and TRBJ2-7; tentative D call: TRBD2 (5 bases). Per the germline V gene, CDR1 is GTSNPN and CDR2 is SVGIG (reference sequence). Deletions cut 0 bases from V and 6 bases from J, with 9 bases between. The CDR3 totals 12 residues. The CDR3 region has the DNA TGTGCCTGGAGTGTAGAGGGAAGCGAGCAGTACTTC. It is translated as CAWSVEGSEQYF.

The rearrangement uses TRBV18 and TRBJ1-5; the match to TRBD1 covers 10 bases. CDR1 KGHSH and CDR2 LQKENI come from the germline V gene. The CDR3 is 15 residues long. Germline trimming cut 6 bases from V and 7 bases from J; bases unmatched to any gene: 9. Here the CDR3 reads CASSPPGTGAQPQHF. CDR3 coding DNA: TGTGCCAGCTCGCCTCCCGGGACAGGGGCCCAGCCCCAGCATTTT.